A selection of T cell receptor beta chains follows, all from one sample in a study of beta chain features in type 1 diabetes. Assay: immunoSEQ multiplex PCR; the TCRdb copy retains only in-frame clones and omits some. The table has hundreds of thousands of clones, approximately 15% seen once; the top ten hold 6.7%. The sample consisted of central memory CD4+ T cells from blood. These receptors were taken from a young man in good health. CDR3s include the opening cysteine and the closing phenylalanine or tryptophan. The D gene is left open where the match is weak. A row's size may be missing; if present it is once, few, many or a size class.

TGTGCCACCAGCGCGACAGGATCCAACTATGGCTACACCTTC,CATSATGSNYGYTF,TRBV15,.,.,TRBJ1-2
TGTGCCAGCACCGAGGACCATGCAGGGGGTAAGGAGCCCCAGCATTTT,CASTEDHAGGKEPQHF,TRBV2,many,TRBD1,TRBJ1-5
TGTGCCAGCAGTCCCGGGGGATTATCACCCCTCCACTTT,CASSPGGLSPLHF,TRBV7-9,few,.,TRBJ1-6
TGTGCCAGCAGCCCACTAGCGGGGGCCAAAGAGACCCAGTACTTC,CASSPLAGAKETQYF,TRBV5-8,.,TRBD2,TRBJ2-5
TGCGCCAGCAGCGCTGGGCACTCTGGGGCCAACGTCCTGACTTTC,CASSAGHSGANVLTF,TRBV4-3,many,.,TRBJ2-6
TGCGCCAGCAGCTTGGCTAGCGGACAGTACAATGAGCAGTTCTTC,CASSLASGQYNEQFF,TRBV5-1,.,.,TRBJ2-1
TGCGCCAGCAGTCGTCAGGGGACGTCCTACGAGCAGTACTTC,CASSRQGTSYEQYF,TRBV5-1,.,.,TRBJ2-7
TGTGCCAGCAGTTACCCTAGCGGACCCGAAGAGACCCAGTACTTC,CASSYPSGPEETQYF,TRBV6-6,.,TRBD2,TRBJ2-5
TGTGCCAGCAGCGGTCAGGCACAAGTCCAGTACTTC,CASSGQAQVQYF,TRBV7-7,few,.,TRBJ2-5
TGCGCCAGCAGCCGGACCGGGACTAGTGGCTGGAATGAGCAGTTCTTC,CASSRTGTSGWNEQFF,TRBV5-1,few,TRBD2,TRBJ2-1
TGTGCCAGCCGTGAGGGCTCCGGGACAGGGCTCGATGGCTATGAGCAGTTCTTC,CASREGSGTGLDGYEQFF,TRBV7-9,.,TRBD1,TRBJ2-1
TGTGCCAGCAGTAAAAAAGGGGACAGGGGGCCGTTATATGGCTACACCTTC,CASSKKGDRGPLYGYTF,TRBV27,few,TRBD1,TRBJ1-2
TGTGCCAGCAGCTTGTCTAGCCCAGATACGCAGTATTTT,CASSLSSPDTQYF,TRBV7-2,.,.,TRBJ2-3
TGTGCCAGCAGCTTATACCGGGGTGAAGCTGAAGCTTTCTTT,CASSLYRGEAEAFF,TRBV7-2,.,.,TRBJ1-1
TGTGCCAGTAGTACCTCCCCCGATGGCTACACCTTC,CASSTSPDGYTF,TRBV19,.,.,TRBJ1-2
TGTGCCAGTAGTGGAAGGGACAGGGGGCACAACGAGCAGTTCTTC,CASSGRDRGHNEQFF,TRBV19,.,TRBD1,TRBJ2-1
TGTGCCAGCAGCGCTATGGGGGCGGGCGCTTATACGCAGTATTTT,CASSAMGAGAYTQYF,TRBV5-8,few,.,TRBJ2-3
TGTGCCAGCAGCTTAGCTCAAGATACAGGGACCATTCAGTACTTC,CASSLAQDTGTIQYF,TRBV7-9,many,.,TRBJ2-4
TGCGCCAGCAGCTGGACTGCGGGAAGCACAGATACGCAGTATTTT,CASSWTAGSTDTQYF,TRBV5-1,.,.,TRBJ2-3
TGTGCCTGGGAAAACGTAAAAAACTATGGCTACACCTTC,CAWENVKNYGYTF,TRBV30,few,.,TRBJ1-2
TGCGCCAGCAGCGACAGGGCTGGATCACCCCTCCACTTT,CASSDRAGSPLHF,TRBV10-2,.,TRBD1,TRBJ1-6
TGTGCCAGCAGTCCCAGTCCCGATACGCAGTATTTT,CASSPSPDTQYF,TRBV2,many,.,TRBJ2-3
TGTGCCAGCAGCTTGGGAGACATCCAAGAGACCCAGTACTTC,CASSLGDIQETQYF,TRBV11-3,.,.,TRBJ2-5
TGTGCCTGGCAATTAGGTTTCGGGACAGAGAAAGACATTCAGTACTTC,CAWQLGFGTEKDIQYF,TRBV30,.,TRBD1,TRBJ2-4
TGCGCCAGCAGCCAAGATAGGACAGTTAGCAATCAGCCCCAGCATTTT,CASSQDRTVSNQPQHF,TRBV4-3,.,.,TRBJ1-5
TGCGCCAGCAGCTTGTCTGAGGGATCACCCCTCCACTTT,CASSLSEGSPLHF,TRBV5-1,.,.,TRBJ1-6
TGTGCCAGTAGTGGGTCAGGTGTACAAGAGACCCAGTACTTC,CASSGSGVQETQYF,TRBV19,.,.,TRBJ2-5
TGTGCCACCAGCAGAGATCTCCTCCGGGGCGGTGAGCAGTTCTTC,CATSRDLLRGGEQFF,TRBV15,few,.,TRBJ2-1
TGTGCCAGCAGCCGACGTCCTAGCGGGAGGGAGCCTGAGACCCAGTACTTC,CASSRRPSGREPETQYF,TRBV7-7,few,TRBD2,TRBJ2-5
TGTGCCAGCAGCCCAGGAGTAGGAAATGAGCAGTTCTTC,CASSPGVGNEQFF,TRBV6-5,few,.,TRBJ2-1
TGTGCCAGCAGTCGTAGCGGGTTATACAATGAGCAGTTCTTC,CASSRSGLYNEQFF,TRBV27,.,TRBD2,TRBJ2-1
TGTGCCAGCAGCTTGAACAGTTACACCGGGGAGCTGTTTTTT,CASSLNSYTGELFF,TRBV5-4,few,.,TRBJ2-2
TGTGCTAGTGGGAGCCGGGCTCGGCCCACTGAAGCTTTCTTT,CASGSRARPTEAFF,TRBV12-5,many,.,TRBJ1-1
TGTGCCAGCAGTGGGTCAGGATACAATGAGCAGTTCTTC,CASSGSGYNEQFF,TRBV6-1,few,.,TRBJ2-1
TGCGCCAGCAGTATCAGGGGGCTAGCTAATGAAAAACTGTTTTTT,CASSIRGLANEKLFF,TRBV4-3,.,TRBD1,TRBJ1-4
TGTGCCAGCAGCACCTCTAGGGAGCAGTACTTC,CASSTSREQYF,TRBV6-6,.,.,TRBJ2-7
TGCAGCGTTGCGGGGACAGGGCAGTTCTTC,CSVAGTGQFF,TRBV29-1,many,TRBD1,TRBJ2-1
TGCGCCAGCAGTGAGAACCAAGAGACCCAGTACTTC,CASSENQETQYF,TRBV10-2,.,.,TRBJ2-5